These 10 T cell receptor beta chains were all obtained from the same sample, sequenced in a study of cytomegalovirus exposure and HLA in healthy donors. Both 60 Vbeta primers and 13 Jbeta primers went into the PCR. The protocol was immunoSEQ multiplex PCR, while the TCRdb copy is restricted to in-frame clones and leaves out a portion. The table includes 270,000 or so clones, about nine tenths detected once. The sample consisted of PBMCs. These receptor sequences come from a man in his forties or fifties in good health and CMV-seropositive.

This rearrangement joins TRBV6-5 to TRBJ1-1; the match to TRBD1 covers 9 bases. This CDR3 comprises 16 residues. The germline V gene has CDR1 MNHEY and CDR2 SVGAGI. With 4 bases clipped from V and 0 bases from J, the junction kept 6 bases outside the gene matches. CDR3 in amino acids: CASSSLGQGLNTEAFF. As DNA, the CDR3 is TGTGCCAGCAGTTCCCTGGGACAGGGCTTGAACACTGAAGCTTTCTTT.

V and J are TRBV7-9 and TRBJ1-1; unclear D gene. The germline V gene has CDR1 SEHNR and CDR2 FQNEAQ (reference sequence). V gave up 5 bases and J gave up 5 bases, with 15 bases separating them. The CDR3 is 14 residues long. CDR3 DNA sequence: TGTGCCAGCAGCGTAGACACGGGAGGAACTGAAGCTTTCTTT. Amino acids: CASSVDTGGTEAFF.

As DNA, the CDR3 is TGTGCCAGTAGCCTGACAGGGACAGGTGGAAACACCATATATTTT. This encodes CASSLTGTGGNTIYF. V gene TRBV19 combines with J gene TRBJ1-3; 8 bases match TRBD1. V was pared by 6 bases and J by 3 bases, with 7 bases of the junction left unmatched. Germline CDR1 and CDR2: LNHDA and SQIVND (reference sequence). This CDR3 is built from 15 residues.

This chain joins TRBV28 and TRBJ2-7; 9 positions agree with TRBD2. Looked up from germline, CDR1 is MDHEN and CDR2 is SYDVKM. CDR3 length: 14 amino acids. Trimming took 6 bases from V and 2 from J; bases not matched to a gene: 5. DNA of the CDR3: TGTGCCAGCAGATACGCTAGCGGGACCTACGAGCAGTACTTC. It is translated as CASRYASGTYEQYF.

The V call is TRBV27, the J call TRBJ2-7, with 11 bases fitting TRBD2. In germline, CDR1 is MNHEY, CDR2 SMNVEV (reference sequence). CDR3 length: 14 residues. Germline trimming cut 4 bases from V and 4 bases from J; bases unmatched to any gene: 3. The CDR3 reads CASSSGLAEYEQYF. CDR3 DNA sequence: TGTGCCAGCAGTTCGGGACTAGCGGAATACGAGCAGTACTTC.

The V gene is TRBV4-3, the J gene TRBJ2-3, with a possible D match to TRBD2 (6 bases). The germline V gene has CDR1 LGHNA and CDR2 YSLEER. V gave up 4 bases and J gave up 0 bases, with 14 bases separating them. CDR3 length: 16 amino acids. The DNA for the CDR3 is TGCGCCAGCAGCCCGGTGGGCGGGACTAGCACAGATACGCAGTATTTT. Translated: CASSPVGGTSTDTQYF.

The rearrangement joins TRBV7-8 to TRBJ1-3; D is possibly TRBD1 (5 bases). The germline CDR1 and CDR2 sequences are SGHVS and FQNEAQ. The CDR3 has 13 residues. Trimming removed 6 bases from V and 0 bases from J, with 6 bases in between. The CDR3 coding sequence is TGTGCCAGCAGAACAGGCTCTGGAAACACCATATATTTT. Its protein product is CASRTGSGNTIYF.

A word on this clone: Other DNA sequences in this sample translate to the same CDR3. The chain uses TRBV18 and TRBJ2-2; 8 nucleotides align to TRBD2. The CDR3 contains 15 residues. The trim removed 3 bases at V and 4 bases at J, leaving 4 bases unmatched. Germline CDR1 is KGHSH and CDR2 is LQKENI. In nucleotides, the CDR3 is TGTGCCAGCTCACCTGGTCTAGCGGGCACCGGGGAGCTGTTTTTT. This encodes CASSPGLAGTGELFF.

The chain recombines TRBV27 with TRBJ1-1; maybe TRBD1 (5 bases). The V end was cut by 0 bases, the J end by 4 bases, with 6 bases between. The CDR3 covers 13 residues. Germline lookup yields CDR1 MNHEY and CDR2 SMNVEV (reference sequence). Here the CDR3 DNA reads TGTGCCAGCAGTTTATCGCAGGGCACTGAAGCTTTCTTT. Encoded protein: CASSLSQGTEAFF.

This clone was counted only a few times. V is TRBV6-5 and J is TRBJ1-1; 8 bases match TRBD1. There are 15 residues in the CDR3. V was pared by 0 bases and J by 8 bases, with 8 bases of the junction left unmatched. CDR1 and CDR2 from the germline V gene are MNHEY and SVGAGI. The CDR3 DNA reads as TGTGCCAGCAGTTACTCTGGGGACAGGCTATTAGAAGCTTTCTTT. Translation: CASSYSGDRLLEAFF.